These 23 T cell receptor beta chains were all obtained from the same sample, sequenced in a study of blood T cell repertoires in COVID-19. The assay was immunoSEQ multiplex PCR, and TCRdb's table has in-frame clones only and misses some. This sample carries around 71,000 clones, approximately 85% of them seen once, and the ten largest clones take approximately 4.8%. Sequencing input: peripheral blood. These TCRs come from an elderly man with acute or convalescent COVID-19.

This chain's CDR3 is CASSLGAGTYNEQFF. DNA of the CDR3: TGCGCCAGCAGCTTAGGAGCGGGAACCTACAATGAGCAGTTCTTC. The chain has TRBV5-1 and TRBJ2-1; 7 bases agree with TRBD2. Germline-derived CDR1 and CDR2 are SGHRS and YFSETQ. The CDR3 is made up of 15 amino acids. Unmatched junction bases numbered 4, after V lost 2 bases and J lost 2 bases.

The gene calls are TRBV29-1 and TRBJ2-2; a possible D gene is TRBD1 (6 bases). Trimming stripped 5 bases from V and 6 bases from J, with 10 bases between. The CDR3 loop spans 12 amino acids. CDR1 is SQVTM, CDR2 ANQGSEA, per germline. The CDR3 is CSVYTGSGELFF. DNA of the CDR3: TGCAGCGTTTATACAGGGTCCGGGGAGCTGTTTTTT.

The chain couples TRBV7-8 to TRBJ2-2; 7 nucleotides line up with TRBD2. J gave up 5 bases and V 2 bases, and 5 bases lay outside the gene matches. Per the germline V gene, CDR1 is SGHVS and CDR2 is FQNEAQ. The CDR3 sequence is 15 residues long. The CDR3 DNA is TGTGCCAGCAGCTTAAGTCGCGGGGGTACCGGGGAGCTGTTTTTT. Translating gives CASSLSRGGTGELFF. Full variable domain (outside the CDR3, taken from reference TRBV7-8 and TRBJ2-2): GAGVSQSPRYKVAKRGQDVALRCDPISGHVSLFWYQQALGQGPEFLTYFQNEAQLDKSGLPSDRFFAERPEGSVSTLKIQRTQQEDSAVYLCASSLSRGGTGELFFGEGSRLTVL.

The V gene is TRBV5-1, the J gene TRBJ2-4; 8 nucleotides align to TRBD1. The CDR3 totals 14 residues. Germline V gene sequence: CDR1 SGHRS, CDR2 YFSETQ. V shed 4 bases and J 5 bases; nucleotides not matched to a gene: 5. CDR3 sequence (DNA): TGCGCCAGCAGCGGTTCAGGGGGCCAAAACATTCAGTACTTC. Its translation is CASSGSGGQNIQYF.

The chain links TRBV5-4 to TRBJ2-7; D call uncertain. V lost 7 bases and J lost 0, with 17 bases in between. Germline CDR1 is SGHNT and CDR2 is YYREEE (reference sequence). This CDR3 contains 15 residues. CDR3: CASAMPLGNSYEQYF. CDR3 coding DNA: TGTGCCAGCGCTATGCCGCTTGGTAACTCCTACGAGCAGTACTTC.

The chain uses TRBV11-2 and TRBJ2-1; 7 positions match TRBD2. V trimming: 5 bases; J trimming: 0 bases; junction bases outside the gene matches: 7. The V gene's germline CDR1 is SGHAT and CDR2 FQNNGV. This CDR3 comprises 16 residues. The CDR3 is CASSPLATSSYNEQFF. In DNA form, the CDR3 reads TGTGCCAGCAGCCCACTAGCGACCAGCTCCTACAATGAGCAGTTCTTC.

The rearrangement uses TRBV29-1 and TRBJ1-2; D not certain. CDR1 and CDR2 from the germline V gene are SQVTM and ANQGSEA. The CDR3 is made up of 13 amino acids. V was clipped by 7 bases and J by 3 bases, with 15 bases between them. The CDR3 DNA follows: TGCAGCGCCCTGGGAGAGGAGGACTATGGCTACACCTTC. This sequence encodes CSALGEEDYGYTF.

The chain joins TRBV4-1 to TRBJ1-2, with D maybe TRBD1 (5 bases). CDR1 and CDR2 from the germline V gene are MGHRA and YSYEKL. V lost 0 bases and J 3 bases, leaving 11 bases between the germline ends. The CDR3 has 15 residues. The CDR3 protein is CASSQDRGTDYGYTF. The CDR3 nucleotides read TGCGCCAGCAGCCAAGATCGGGGGACGGACTATGGCTACACCTTC.

The V gene is TRBV7-2, the J gene TRBJ2-7, with 12 positions matching TRBD2. From germline, CDR1 is SGHTA and CDR2 FQGNSA. Trimming removed 5 bases from V and 4 bases from J; junction bases left unmatched: 9. CDR3 size: 16 residues. This CDR3 reads CASSRSTSGSGYEQYF. In DNA form, the CDR3 reads TGTGCCAGCAGCCGCTCGACTAGCGGGAGCGGGTACGAGCAGTACTTC.

This chain links TRBV9 with TRBJ2-2, with a possible D match to TRBD1 (5 bases). The CDR3 is 12 amino acids. Germline V gives CDR1 SGDLS, CDR2 YYNGEE. V lost 5 bases, J lost 4 bases, and 6 bases lay in between. The CDR3 region has the DNA TGTGCCAGCAGGCAGGGCACCGGGGAGCTGTTTTTT. Translating gives CASRQGTGELFF. The full variable domain, in which reference TRBV9 and TRBJ2-2 provide the parts outside the CDR3, is DSGVTQTPKHLITATGQRVTLRCSPRSGDLSVYWYQQSLDQGLQFLIQYYNGEERAKGNILERFSAQQFPDLHSELNLSSLELGDSALYFCASRQGTGELFFGEGSRLTVL.

CDR3 DNA sequence: TGTGCCAGCAGCCATCTAATGGGACAGGGGTACAATGAGCAGTTCTTC. Its translation: CASSHLMGQGYNEQFF. The chain links TRBV3-1 (or the pseudogene TRBV3-2) to TRBJ2-1; TRBD1 matches 10 bases. The CDR3 is 16 residues long. The V gene end was trimmed by 3 bases and the J gene end by 4 bases; junction bases not matched to a gene: 6. Germline V gives CDR1 LGHDT, CDR2 YNNKEL (reference sequence).

The chain is built from TRBV6-2 or TRBV6-3 and TRBJ2-6, with TRBD1 matching over 10 bases. Looked up from germline, CDR1 is MNHEY and CDR2 is SVGEGT. The length of the CDR3 is 18 residues. V shed 0 bases, J shed 1 base, and the junction held 3 bases outside the gene matches. The CDR3 loop reads CASSYSGTGASGANVLTF. For the CDR3, the DNA is TGTGCCAGCAGTTACTCCGGGACAGGGGCATCTGGGGCCAACGTCCTGACTTTC.

This sequence joins TRBV5-1 and TRBJ2-7; 11 bases line up with TRBD1. CDR1 SGHRS and CDR2 YFSETQ come from the germline V gene. V lost 4 bases, J lost 5 bases, and 5 bases stayed unmatched. This CDR3 region has 14 residues. The DNA for the CDR3 is TGCGCCAGCAGCACCGGACAGGGGGCTCACGAGCAGTACTTC. This gives the protein CASSTGQGAHEQYF. The variable domain in full, completed from reference TRBV5-1 and TRBJ2-7, reads KAGVTQTPRYLIKTRGQQVTLSCSPISGHRSVSWYQQTPGQGLQFLFEYFSETQRNKGNFPGRFSGRQFSNSRSEMNVSTLELGDSALYLCASSTGQGAHEQYFGPGTRLTVT.

The chain links TRBV28 to TRBJ1-5; D remains ambiguous. The CDR3 is made up of 13 amino acids. Trimming left V 7 bases short and J 4 bases short, with 11 bases between. In germline, CDR1 is MDHEN, CDR2 SYDVKM. CDR3 nucleotide sequence: TGTGCCAGCATCTCGGCGGGGAATCAGCCCCAGCATTTT. Its protein is CASISAGNQPQHF.

The V call is TRBV6-1, the J call TRBJ2-4; 14 bases are a match to TRBD2. The length of the CDR3 is 17 residues. Looked up from germline, CDR1 is MNHNS and CDR2 is SASEGT. V trimming: 1 base; J trimming: 7 bases; junction bases outside the gene matches: 6. CDR3 DNA sequence: TGTGCCAGCAGTGAAGGACTAGCGGGGGGGCCCTGGAACATTCAGTACTTC. This encodes CASSEGLAGGPWNIQYF.

The V and J genes are TRBV2 and TRBJ1-6; a possible D gene is TRBD1 (6 bases). The CDR3 spans 16 residues. V was pared by 8 bases and J by 7 bases, with 21 bases between. Germline CDR1 SNHLY, CDR2 FYNNEI. The chain's CDR3 is CASGPLIQGINSPLHF. DNA for the CDR3: TGTGCCAGCGGACCCCTCATCCAGGGGATCAATTCACCCCTCCACTTT.

V usage is TRBV10-1 and J usage is TRBJ1-1; D not resolved. Germline CDR1 is WNHNN and CDR2 is SYGVQD (reference sequence). CDR3 length equals 13 residues. V gave up 6 bases and J gave up 2 bases, with 10 bases separating them. The CDR3 DNA sequence: TGCGCCAGCAGCGCCCAACTCAACACTGAAGCTTTCTTT. It encodes CASSAQLNTEAFF.

This CDR3 reads CASSIGLSQETQYF. CDR3 bases: TGCGCCAGCAGCATTGGACTATCCCAAGAGACCCAGTACTTC. This rearrangement joins TRBV5-1 to TRBJ2-5; the D gene is possibly TRBD2 (6 bases). Trimming cost V 4 bases and J 1 base, with 11 bases left between them. Germline-derived CDR1 and CDR2 are SGHRS and YFSETQ. This CDR3 region has 14 residues.

The chain recombines TRBV2 with TRBJ1-5; the D gene is possibly TRBD1 (6 bases). Germline V lookup: CDR1 SNHLY, CDR2 FYNNEI. V shed 4 bases and J shed 4 bases, with 17 bases lying between them. This CDR3 is built from 16 residues. CDR3 DNA sequence: TGTGCCAGCAGTGTTGCACAGGGATCTTCTAATCAGCCCCAGCATTTT. Amino acids: CASSVAQGSSNQPQHF.

The rearrangement joins TRBV6-4 to TRBJ1-2; 9 bases line up with TRBD1. CDR1 and CDR2 from the germline V gene are MRHNA and SNTAGT. The junction had 12 bases not matched to a gene; V was cut back by 2 bases and J by 8 bases. This CDR3 contains 16 residues. The CDR3 DNA is TGTGCCAGCAGTGACCGAAGAACACAGGGGGCTCAGGGCTACACCTTC. This codes for CASSDRRTQGAQGYTF.

This sequence joins TRBV6-5 and TRBJ1-1; a weak D match, TRBD1 (5 bases). The V gene lost 0 bases and the J gene lost 0 bases, with 8 bases spanning the gap. The germline V gene encodes CDR1 MNHEY and CDR2 SVGAGI. CDR3 length equals 15 residues. DNA for the CDR3: TGTGCCAGCAGTTACTCGTCCAGGGTGAACACTGAAGCTTTCTTT. Its protein product is CASSYSSRVNTEAFF.

This chain uses TRBV19 with TRBJ2-4; D might be TRBD1 (5 bases). The CDR3 spans 11 residues. The germline V gene has CDR1 LNHDA and CDR2 SQIVND (reference sequence). With 7 bases removed from V and 9 bases from J, the gap between germline ends came to 10 bases. The CDR3 coding sequence is TGTGCCAGTAATAGGGGTGGCATTCAGTACTTC. Its translation: CASNRGGIQYF.

This chain joins TRBV3-1 (or the pseudogene TRBV3-2) and TRBJ2-1, with TRBD2 matching over 7 bases. The V gene's germline CDR1 is LGHDT and CDR2 YNNKEL (reference sequence). Trimming cost V 0 bases and J 14 bases; bases outside gene matches: 10. The CDR3 extends over 14 amino acids. The CDR3 region has the DNA TGTGCCAGCAGCCAAGATTTAGAGGGAGGGATCAAGTTCTTC. This encodes CASSQDLEGGIKFF.